This T cell receptor beta chain was recovered during a study of T cell responses to AZD1222 COVID-19 vaccine. Overall study results and limits: Spike-wide coverage was observed for vaccine-associated CD4 TCRs, with dominant responses at 160-218 and 743-854.

V gave up 6 bases and J gave up 8 bases; unmatched junction bases: 7. The germline V gene encodes CDR1 SNHLY and CDR2 FYNNEI. This CDR3 has 14 residues. Repertoires were generated with immunoSEQ multiplex PCR, while TCRdb's copy carries only in-frame clones and drops some. In the table there are about 100,000 clones, around 90% of which are singletons. As for this clone: Its antigen is still unknown.

This clonotype was obtained from an adult in good health. The source material was peripheral blood, sampled on day 0 of AZD1222 vaccination. The rearrangement joins TRBV2 to TRBJ1-4, with 9 bases identical to TRBD1. CDR3 protein: CASRTTGGKEKLFF. The CDR3, as DNA: TGTGCCAGCAGAACGACAGGGGGTAAAGAAAAACTGTTTTTT.